This T cell receptor beta chain was sequenced for a study of HIV-infected patients and healthy controls. Study results and limitations: Size-matched repertoire data failed to replicate the apparent Gini index recovery after therapy in HIV-infected patients.

This clonotype ranks as medium-sized. Its antigen remains unidentified. V dropped 7 bases and J dropped 5; count of bases not matched to a gene: 10. The CDR3 sequence is 15 residues long. Germline-derived CDR1 and CDR2 are GTSNPN and SVGIG (reference sequence). 400 to 550 ng RNA was reverse transcribed with alpha and beta constant-region primers. Separate chain-specific third strand synthesis with multiplexing indices produced the alpha and beta libraries. The cDNA received a 5' RACE adapter containing a random hexamer plus an SP2 sequencing primer site. From the 5' RACE reads, TCRdb called clonotypes with MiXCR, one entry per CDR3 protein. The data show thousands of distinct CDR3 sequences, 7.5% to 10% seen once. Antiretroviral therapy had run roughly three months, about 14 weeks, before follow-up blood collection. No cell fractionation was done, so the repertoire covers all unsorted peripheral blood T cells.

This TCR was sampled from an adult with HIV infection. The genes are TRBV30 and TRBJ2-1; 11 positions agree with TRBD2. The material was blood, obtained during antiretroviral therapy. CDR3 sequence reads: CAFLPSGGQNNEQFF. The CDR3 coding sequence is TGTGCCTTCCTTCCTAGCGGGGGGCAAAACAATGAGCAGTTCTTC.